Here is one TCR beta chain with its context. It lacks a known antigen. No much larger clone is present one base from it, and per-base qualities are unavailable. The data derive from a study of cytomegalovirus exposure and HLA in healthy donors (dated by TCRdb to between 2016 and 2019). Study-level background: In an earlier analysis of around 540 of the donors, 250 to 350 Gb of sequence data and 90 million to 120 million unique TCR beta sequences from about 179 million T cells were reported. About 280 gigabases of sequencing data and some 85 million unique TCR sequences were included in an early release covering over 600 HLA-typed donors. Of the approximately 400 genotyped donors, 65% to 90% fell in the genetic ancestry cluster associated with self-reported Caucasian donors. The study aimed to test whether signatures of past pathogen exposure could be identified by cataloging public T cell receptors. The study used immunosequencing to profile the T cell repertoires of hundreds of subjects and linked those repertoires to cytomegalovirus serostatus. Besides the first cohort of roughly 660 subjects, a separate validation cohort made up of 120 different subjects was used. The study combined high-throughput TCR immunosequencing, statistical association of individual TCRs with disease status, and machine learning to predict cytomegalovirus infection status. To study patterns of TCR occurrence, a later analysis re-analyzed previously published TCR beta repertoires from 700 or so donors and added high-resolution HLA genotyping. In the later analysis, no new phenotypic data were used to find candidate immune exposures; instead, reliance was placed on TCR beta sequences and their occurrence across donors. An earlier analysis of 587 of the donors used high-throughput TCR beta sequencing to judge whether each TCR beta V gene segment behaved as functional or pseudogenic. Donor age, sex, ethnicity and CMV serostatus were collected together with the repertoire data. In a later genetic analysis, genome-wide SNP genotypes for about three fifths of the roughly 670 donors were used, and that subset was treated as a discovery cohort. All discovery cohort repertoires had been generated using a single sequencing platform. HLA typing covered class I and class II loci at four-digit resolution. The number of donors typed differed by locus, with about 629-630 for A, B, C, DRB1 and DQB1, more than 500 for DQA1, 600 to 610 for DPA1, and around 450 for DPB1. A few DR-DQ haplotypes were treated as single units for association and clustering because of strong linkage in the cohort. Among around 400 genotyped donors of the cohort, an average of roughly 230,000 unique TCR beta nucleotide sequences was sequenced per donor, of which about 20% were non-productive.

In total, over 600 healthy bone marrow donors made up the cohort. Cohort members were all nominally healthy when sampled, although unrecorded immune exposures were likely present. The donor tested CMV seropositive and was one of the 289 seropositive cohort members. A peripheral blood sample was provided by each donor, and peripheral blood mononuclear cells were used for TCR beta sequencing. Genomic DNA extraction from the blood cell samples was performed with the Qiagen DNeasy Blood Extraction Kit. The CDR3 sequence holds 13 residues, the cysteine and phenylalanine included. Solely the CDR3 DNA is kept, with 39 bases framed from the first base. According to the germline V gene, CDR1 reads SGDLS and CDR2 reads YYNGEE. Relative to germline, V is 0 bases shorter and J is 2 bases shorter, with 6 bases between their ends. To prepare the library, the immunoSEQ multiplex PCR assay was applied. For the multiplex PCR, a mixture combining 60 forward primers for TCR Vbeta segments and 13 reverse primers for TCR Jbeta segments was used. The CDR3 region of rearranged TCR beta genes was amplified from genomic DNA by a multiplex PCR assay. Amplified TCR beta libraries were sequenced as 87-base-pair reads on the Illumina HiSeq System. The authors' pipeline ran thus. In a later analysis, around 80 million unique TCR beta chains were counted across the roughly 610 repertoires, and roughly 10 million of these chains were shared by at least two donors. Raw reads were error-corrected and collapsed into unique sequences with a nearest-neighbor algorithm that merged closely related sequences to remove PCR and sequencing errors. To assign V, D and J gene segments, CDR3 sequences were aligned to IMGT reference sequences. For a sequence to be retained, at least a six-nucleotide match to both a V gene segment and a J gene segment was required. A rearrangement counted as productive if the CDR3 had no stop codons and remained in frame with V and J, and every other rearrangement counted as non-productive. Following IMGT convention, CDR3 was defined as the stretch from the second conserved V-encoded cysteine to the conserved J-encoded phenylalanine. Sequences without an unambiguous match to a single V gene segment were excluded from the earlier analysis of a few hundred of the donors. An earlier analysis of some 500 of the donors classified V segments as functional when productive rearrangements were above 56.7% and as segregating when the standard deviation between donors was above 5%. A statistical classification framework was developed to diagnose cytomegalovirus status using the catalog of TCR beta chain sequences. A later analysis assigned V and J genes by comparing TCR nucleotide sequences with IMGT/GENE-DB human TR gene sequences. In a later analysis, CDR3 sequences and most-parsimonious VDJ recombination scenarios were assigned using the TCRdist pipeline. In a later analysis, each TCR beta chain was defined by its CDR3 amino acid sequence together with its V-gene family, and reads without a unique V-gene family were excluded. As a way to deal with suspected cross-contamination and a sequencing artifact, a later analysis dropped 450 to 600 nucleotide sequences that were highly shared and had low generation probability. In a later analysis, a clonal expansion index was calculated for each public chain from normalized within-repertoire ranks of inferred template counts. A later analysis computed generation probabilities with a VDJ recombination model fitted to out-of-frame rearrangements, and checked the results against IGoR. A later analysis scored TCR-TCR, TCR-HLA and TCR-CMV co-occurrence with hypergeometric tests, applying a repertoire-size bias correction to TCR pairs. False discovery rates were estimated in a later analysis by permuting HLA or CMV assignments 20 times. In a later analysis, co-occurring TCRs were grouped using DBSCAN, with TCRdist sequence similarity added in when clustering inside HLA-allele-positive subsets. For co-occurrence clustering, repertoires with fewer than 30,000 or more than 120,000 public chains were excluded, along with roughly five repertoires with anomalous nucleotide sharing. Imported from immuneACCESS, the table was reduced by TCRdb to in-frame sequences with V and J called. These copies leave out some clones; in studies compared against another copy, an unresolved V gene accounts for under half, and the cause of the remainder is not known. V, J and clone size are those of that table, while D and trimming were read from the DNA. The sample table holds some 150,000 clones, of which 65% to 90% were seen once. About 11% of the sample is held by the ten biggest clonotypes.

Study-wide findings and limitations: In a later analysis, the rate of TCR association differed among HLA loci, with DRB1 alleles having the most associated TCRs and HLA-C alleles having the fewest. According to a later analysis, parvovirus B19, influenza, CMV and Epstein-Barr virus appeared linked to several top co-occurrence clusters. In a later analysis, 15,000 to 20,000 TCR beta sequences were associated with specific HLA alleles at a false discovery rate of 0.05. Linkage disequilibrium might explain the correlated functional status among segregating V segments, but an unknown experimental factor could not be excluded. In an earlier analysis of over 550 of the donors, most TCR beta V segments were observed in productive rearrangements about 87% or about 30% of the time, broadly matching IMGT annotations. While some public TCRs were present in many individuals, most TCR sequences turned up only very rarely across donors. A further reported finding was that TCR beta sequences accurately predicted the HLA-A and HLA-B alleles for most subjects in the first cohort. In the study, 164 TCR beta chains were listed as associated with cytomegalovirus. Because HLA typing was unavailable for some donors at each locus, only the typed subset was used in association tests. This cohort had only TCR beta chains sequenced, and the lack of alpha or paired-chain data limited which features could be detected. Sequencing depth was assumed to be roughly uniform across donors in the presence/absence analyses, though that assumption may not hold. A group of highly shared sequence variants was considered likely to be a technical artifact of the sequencing pipeline. A later analysis found that most CMV-associated TCR beta chains appeared HLA-restricted, with HLA associations seemingly driven largely by CMV exposure. Because the 87-base-pair reads could not distinguish some IMGT-functional V segments, including TRBV6-2 and TRBV6-3, those segments were excluded. It was suggested by the authors that the approach could potentially be generalized to other disease states and immunological phenotypes. Immune exposure information for the cohort was limited to CMV serostatus. Assigning TCR associations to individual alleles was difficult when HLA alleles, especially DR and DQ, strongly co-occurred. In both the original and validation cohorts, the classifier was reported to diagnose cytomegalovirus status with high specificity and sensitivity. According to a later genetic analysis, donors in an Asian-associated ancestry cluster had fewer N-insertions in productive TCRs than the approximately 670-donor mean. In a later genetic analysis, a missense DCLRE1C variant was associated with V-gene and J-gene trimming of TCR beta chains, and the association was replicated in an independent cohort. Because counts were too low, roughly 18 rarely observed V segments, including chromosome 9 orphons, were left out of the earlier analysis of 587 of the donors. Compared with equally common non-associated chains, HLA-associated TCR beta chains in a later analysis were more clonally expanded and had lower generation probabilities. Three of the identified cytomegalovirus-associated TCR beta chains were confirmed in vitro to be specific for cytomegalovirus antigens.

This chain is built from TRBV9 and TRBJ2-7; the D gene cannot be resolved reliably. Material: PBMCs. This TCR was recovered from a man aged 45 to 65 in good health and CMV-seropositive. The nucleotide sequence reads as follows: TGTGCCAGCAGCGTAGCTCCAGCCTACGAGCAGTACTTC. It specifies CASSVAPAYEQYF.